This T cell receptor beta chain was recorded in a study of T cell changes during pregnancy in multiple sclerosis. Sequencing used immunoSEQ multiplex PCR; TCRdb keeps in-frame clones, though not all of them. The table has about 100,000 clones, around 92% seen once. CDR3 length equals 15 residues. Unmatched junction bases numbered 6, after V lost 0 bases and J lost 4 bases. Germline V lookup: CDR1 GTSNPN, CDR2 SVGIG (reference sequence). The sequences come from peripheral blood, collected after pregnancy. This TCR came from a female donor with multiple sclerosis, enrolled in a pregnancy study. This chain connects TRBV30 to TRBJ2-3; 8 nucleotides agree with TRBD2. In DNA form, the CDR3 reads TGTGCCTGGAGTGTCGGGGGGGGCCGCGCAGATACGCAGTATTTT. It is translated as CAWSVGGGRADTQYF.